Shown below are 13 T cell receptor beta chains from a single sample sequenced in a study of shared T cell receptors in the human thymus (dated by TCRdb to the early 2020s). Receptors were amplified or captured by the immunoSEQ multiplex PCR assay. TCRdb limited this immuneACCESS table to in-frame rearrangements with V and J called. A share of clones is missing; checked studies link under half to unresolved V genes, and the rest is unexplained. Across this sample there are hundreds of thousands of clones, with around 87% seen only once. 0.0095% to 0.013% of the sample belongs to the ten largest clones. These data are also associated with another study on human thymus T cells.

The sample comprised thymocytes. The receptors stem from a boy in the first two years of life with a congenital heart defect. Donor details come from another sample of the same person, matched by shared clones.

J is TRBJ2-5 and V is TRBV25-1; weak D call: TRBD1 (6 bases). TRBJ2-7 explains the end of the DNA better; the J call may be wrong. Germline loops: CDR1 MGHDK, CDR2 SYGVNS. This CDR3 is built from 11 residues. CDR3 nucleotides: TGTGCCAGCAGTGACAGGGGCGAGCAGTACTTC. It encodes CASSDRGEQYF.

CDR3 protein: CASSQVLREGPSLDEQFF. CDR3 bases: TGTGCCAGCAGCCAAGTTTTGAGGGAGGGCCCCTCGTTGGATGAGCAGTTCTTC. This chain joins TRBV4-2 and TRBJ2-1; 7 nucleotides align to TRBD2. Germline assignment: CDR1 LGHNA and CDR2 YNFKEQ. With V trimmed by 1 base and J by 8 bases, 17 bases remained unmatched. The CDR3 is 18 amino acids.

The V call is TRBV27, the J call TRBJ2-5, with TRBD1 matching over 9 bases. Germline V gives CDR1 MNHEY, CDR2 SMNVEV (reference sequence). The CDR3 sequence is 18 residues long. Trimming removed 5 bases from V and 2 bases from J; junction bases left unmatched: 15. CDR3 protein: CASSPPGTGKSGQETQYF. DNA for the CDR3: TGTGCCAGCAGTCCCCCCGGGACAGGGAAGAGCGGTCAAGAGACCCAGTACTTC.

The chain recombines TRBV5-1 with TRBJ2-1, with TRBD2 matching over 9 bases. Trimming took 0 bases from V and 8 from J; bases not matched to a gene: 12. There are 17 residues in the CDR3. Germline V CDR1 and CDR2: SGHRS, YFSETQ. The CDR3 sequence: CASSLAYTSGLGHEQFF. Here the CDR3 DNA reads TGCGCCAGCAGCTTGGCTTATACTAGCGGGCTTGGGCATGAGCAGTTCTTC.

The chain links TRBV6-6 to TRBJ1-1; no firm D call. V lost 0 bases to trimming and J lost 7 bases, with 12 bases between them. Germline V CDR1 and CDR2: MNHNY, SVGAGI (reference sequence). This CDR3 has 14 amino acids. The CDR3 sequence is CASSYSGAADEAFF. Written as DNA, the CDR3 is TGTGCCAGCAGTTACTCTGGCGCGGCAGATGAAGCTTTCTTT.

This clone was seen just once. CDR3 loop: CASSLEVAGYTGELFF. CDR3 coding DNA: TGTGCCAGCAGCTTAGAAGTGGCGGGGTACACCGGGGAGCTGTTTTTT. The rearrangement uses TRBV7-9 and TRBJ2-2, with D possibly being TRBD2 (6 bases). V lost 1 base and J 3 bases, leaving 12 bases between the germline ends. The CDR3 totals 16 residues. The germline V gene encodes CDR1 SEHNR and CDR2 FQNEAQ (reference sequence).

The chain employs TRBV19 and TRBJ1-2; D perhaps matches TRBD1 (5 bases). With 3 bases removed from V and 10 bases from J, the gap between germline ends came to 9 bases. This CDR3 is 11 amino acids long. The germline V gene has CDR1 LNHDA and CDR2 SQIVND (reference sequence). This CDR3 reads CASSIQGHYTF. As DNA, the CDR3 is TGTGCCAGTAGTATCCAGGGCCACTACACCTTC.

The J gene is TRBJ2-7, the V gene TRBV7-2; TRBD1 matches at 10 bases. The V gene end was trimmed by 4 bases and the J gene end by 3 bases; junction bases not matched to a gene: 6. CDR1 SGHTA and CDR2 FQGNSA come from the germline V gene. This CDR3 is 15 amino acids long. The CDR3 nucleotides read TGTGCCAGCAGCTCCCGGACAGGGGGGTTCTACGAGCAGTACTTC. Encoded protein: CASSSRTGGFYEQYF.

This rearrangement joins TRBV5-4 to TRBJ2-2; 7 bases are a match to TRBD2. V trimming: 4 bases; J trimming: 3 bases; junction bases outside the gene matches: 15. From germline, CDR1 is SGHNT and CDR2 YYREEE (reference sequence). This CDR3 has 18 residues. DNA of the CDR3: TGTGCCAGCAGCCCCTCCCCCGGCGGGAGTTCGTACACCGGGGAGCTGTTTTTT. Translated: CASSPSPGGSSYTGELFF.

The CDR3 loop reads CASSAGLAASYEQYF. The DNA of the CDR3 is TGTGCCAGTAGTGCGGGACTAGCGGCCTCCTACGAGCAGTACTTC. The chain is built from TRBV19 and TRBJ2-7; 11 bases fit TRBD2. V was clipped by 5 bases and J by 0 bases; unmatched bases: 3. There are 15 residues in the CDR3. CDR1 and CDR2 from the germline V gene are LNHDA and SQIVND (reference sequence).

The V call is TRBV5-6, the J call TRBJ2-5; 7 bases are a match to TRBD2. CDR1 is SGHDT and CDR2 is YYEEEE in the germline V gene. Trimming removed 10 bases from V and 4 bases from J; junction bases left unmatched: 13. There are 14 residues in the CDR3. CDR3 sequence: CAVGREALGETQYF. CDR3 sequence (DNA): TGTGCCGTAGGCCGGGAGGCCCTGGGAGAGACCCAGTACTTC.

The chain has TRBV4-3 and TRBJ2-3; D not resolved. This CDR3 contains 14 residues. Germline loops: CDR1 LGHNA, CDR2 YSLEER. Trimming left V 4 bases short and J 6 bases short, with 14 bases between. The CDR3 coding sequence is TGCGCCAGCAGCCCAGAGGTCGCGAGGGATACGCAGTATTTT. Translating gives CASSPEVARDTQYF.

The CDR3 DNA follows: TGTGCCTGGAGGAGAGGCAGGGAGGGGATGAACACTGAAGCTTTCTTT. It yields the protein CAWRRGREGMNTEAFF. The chain employs TRBV30 and TRBJ1-1; tentatively, D is TRBD1 (5 bases). This CDR3 is built from 16 residues. CDR1 is GTSNPN, CDR2 SVGIG, per germline (reference sequence). V dropped 3 bases and J dropped 0 bases, with 17 bases sitting between them.